Following are 5 T cell receptor beta chains from one sample sequenced in a study of T cell clones after liver transplantation. Repertoires were generated with immunoSEQ multiplex PCR, while TCRdb's copy carries only in-frame clones and drops some. The profile shows roughly 80,000 clones, approximately 82% of them singletons. The source material was CD4+ T cells from blood, sampled at the 22-month timepoint. These TCRs come from a human patient who received a liver transplant. The graft donor may account for some of the T cells.

The genes are TRBV28 and TRBJ2-7, with D uncertain. Trimming cost V 8 bases and J 9 bases, with 14 bases left between them. The CDR3 contains 11 residues. The germline V gene has CDR1 MDHEN and CDR2 SYDVKM. CDR3 sequence (DNA): TGTGCCAGCGGACGGACGGGTGGGCAGTACTTC. Its protein is CASGRTGGQYF.

V usage is TRBV28 and J usage is TRBJ2-2, with TRBD2 as a possible D gene (6 bases). Trimming left V 4 bases short and J 0 bases short, with 15 bases between. The CDR3 has 17 residues. Germline V gives CDR1 MDHEN, CDR2 SYDVKM. The CDR3 reads CASSSISGRANTGELFF. The CDR3 DNA sequence: TGTGCCAGCAGTTCAATTAGCGGACGGGCGAACACCGGGGAGCTGTTTTTT.

V and J are TRBV2 and TRBJ2-1, with D possibly matching TRBD2 (5 bases). CDR3 length equals 14 residues. Per the germline V gene, CDR1 is SNHLY and CDR2 is FYNNEI. V lost 6 bases and J lost 6, with 15 bases in between. Here the CDR3 DNA reads TGTGCCAGCAGACTGGACTCGAAAGGCAATGAGCAGTTCTTC. This sequence encodes CASRLDSKGNEQFF.

The V call is TRBV7-9, the J call TRBJ1-1; D is unresolved. The germline V gene encodes CDR1 SEHNR and CDR2 FQNEAQ (reference sequence). The CDR3 loop spans 13 amino acids. The V gene lost 5 bases and the J gene lost 5 bases, with 12 bases spanning the gap. CDR3 amino acids: CASSPSLLTEAFF. The CDR3 bases are TGTGCCAGCAGCCCCTCGTTATTGACTGAAGCTTTCTTT.

There are a few counts of this clone. The chain employs TRBV10-3 and TRBJ1-1; the D is unclear. Germline V CDR1 and CDR2: ENHRY, SYGVKD. The CDR3 runs to 13 residues. V lost 7 bases to trimming and J lost 1 base, with 10 bases between them. CDR3 protein: CAITSGQNTEAFF. Written as DNA, the CDR3 is TGTGCCATCACCTCGGGCCAGAACACTGAAGCTTTCTTT.